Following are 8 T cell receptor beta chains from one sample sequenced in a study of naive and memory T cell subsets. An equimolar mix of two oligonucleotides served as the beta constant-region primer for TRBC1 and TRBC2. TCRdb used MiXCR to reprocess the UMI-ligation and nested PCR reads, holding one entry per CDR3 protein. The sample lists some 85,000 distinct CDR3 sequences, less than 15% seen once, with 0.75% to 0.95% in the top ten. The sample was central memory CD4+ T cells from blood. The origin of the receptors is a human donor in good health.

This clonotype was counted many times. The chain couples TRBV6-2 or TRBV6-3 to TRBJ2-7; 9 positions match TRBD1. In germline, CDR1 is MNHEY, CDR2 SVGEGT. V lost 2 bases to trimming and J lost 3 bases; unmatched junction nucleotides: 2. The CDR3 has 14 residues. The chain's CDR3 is CASSYVGQGYEQYF. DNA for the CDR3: TGTGCCAGCAGTTACGTGGGACAGGGCTACGAGCAGTACTTC.

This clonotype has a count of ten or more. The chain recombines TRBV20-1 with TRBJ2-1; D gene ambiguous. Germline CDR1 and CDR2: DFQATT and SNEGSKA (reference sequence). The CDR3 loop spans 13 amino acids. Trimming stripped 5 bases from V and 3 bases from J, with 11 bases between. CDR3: CSAPFLIYNEQFF. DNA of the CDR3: TGCAGTGCTCCGTTTTTGATCTACAATGAGCAGTTCTTC.

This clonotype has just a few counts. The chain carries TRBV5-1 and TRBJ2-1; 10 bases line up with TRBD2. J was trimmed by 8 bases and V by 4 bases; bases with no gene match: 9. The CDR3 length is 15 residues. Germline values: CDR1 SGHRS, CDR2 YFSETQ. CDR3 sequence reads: CASSPLAGVNYEQFF. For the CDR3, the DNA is TGCGCCAGCAGCCCTCTAGCGGGAGTTAATTATGAGCAGTTCTTC.

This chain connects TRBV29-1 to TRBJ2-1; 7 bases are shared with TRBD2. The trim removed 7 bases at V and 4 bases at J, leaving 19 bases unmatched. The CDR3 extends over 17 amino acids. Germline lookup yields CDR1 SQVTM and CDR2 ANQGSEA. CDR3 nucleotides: TGCAGCGCCGAGATATTTCGGCCCGGGACTAAATACAATGAGCAGTTCTTC. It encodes CSAEIFRPGTKYNEQFF.

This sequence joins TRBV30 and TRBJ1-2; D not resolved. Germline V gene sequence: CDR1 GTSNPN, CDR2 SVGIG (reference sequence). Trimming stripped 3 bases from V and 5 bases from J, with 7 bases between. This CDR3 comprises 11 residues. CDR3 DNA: TGTGCCTGGAGCGAACGATATGGCTACACCTTC. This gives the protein CAWSERYGYTF.

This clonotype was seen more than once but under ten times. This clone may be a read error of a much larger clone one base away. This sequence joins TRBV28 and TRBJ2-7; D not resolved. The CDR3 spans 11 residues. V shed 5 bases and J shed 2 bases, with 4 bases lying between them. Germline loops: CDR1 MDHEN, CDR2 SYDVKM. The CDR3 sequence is CASSGAYEQYF. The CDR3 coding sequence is TGTGCCAGCAGTGGCGCCTACGAGCAGTACTTC.

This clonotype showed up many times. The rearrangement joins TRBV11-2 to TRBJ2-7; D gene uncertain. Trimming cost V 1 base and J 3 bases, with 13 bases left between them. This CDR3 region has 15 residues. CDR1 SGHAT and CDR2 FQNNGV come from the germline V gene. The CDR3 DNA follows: TGTGCCAGCAGCTTAGTTTCTTATGGGGACTACGAGCAGTACTTC. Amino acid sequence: CASSLVSYGDYEQYF.

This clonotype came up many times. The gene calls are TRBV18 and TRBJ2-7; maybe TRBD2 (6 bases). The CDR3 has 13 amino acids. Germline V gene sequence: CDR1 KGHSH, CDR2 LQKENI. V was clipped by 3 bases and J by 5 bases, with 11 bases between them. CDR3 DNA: TGTGCCAGCTCACCGGGGGGATCCCACGAGCAGTACTTC. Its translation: CASSPGGSHEQYF. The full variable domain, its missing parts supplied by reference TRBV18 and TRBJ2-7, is NAGVMQNPRHLVRRRGQEARLRCSPMKGHSHVYWYRQLPEEGLKFMVYLQKENIIDESGMPKERFSAEFPKEGPSILRIQQVVRGDSAAYFCASSPGGSHEQYFGPGTRLTVT.